The rows below give T cell receptor beta chains drawn from one sample of a study of cytomegalovirus exposure and HLA in healthy donors. The data were produced by immunoSEQ multiplex PCR, yet TCRdb's version contains in-frame clones alone and is incomplete. The data hold about 300,000 clones, with 70% to 90% observed a single time. Input material: PBMCs. These receptors all stem from a man aged 40-49 years in good health and CMV-seropositive. Each CDR3 is given without its conserved first and last residue. Each record gives: V gene, J gene, CDR3 protein.

V: TRBV28; J: TRBJ1-2; CDR3: ASSPPLTGSGYT
V: TRBV7-6; J: TRBJ2-3; CDR3: ASSLFASGATDTQY
V: TRBV7-3; J: TRBJ2-2; CDR3: ASSMTSAPIGELF
V: TRBV5-1; J: TRBJ2-1; CDR3: ASSLVPSGYNEQF
V: TRBV13; J: TRBJ2-5; CDR3: ASSLLTSGREETQY
V: TRBV7-9; J: TRBJ2-7; CDR3: ASSSRGDESYEQY
V: TRBV4-3; J: TRBJ1-3; CDR3: ASSHSRQGPGNTIY
V: TRBV5-4; J: TRBJ2-7; CDR3: ASSLGVGISYEQY
V: TRBV18; J: TRBJ1-1; CDR3: ASSPLHRGDTEAF
V: TRBV28; J: TRBJ1-2; CDR3: ASTPPGILNYGYT